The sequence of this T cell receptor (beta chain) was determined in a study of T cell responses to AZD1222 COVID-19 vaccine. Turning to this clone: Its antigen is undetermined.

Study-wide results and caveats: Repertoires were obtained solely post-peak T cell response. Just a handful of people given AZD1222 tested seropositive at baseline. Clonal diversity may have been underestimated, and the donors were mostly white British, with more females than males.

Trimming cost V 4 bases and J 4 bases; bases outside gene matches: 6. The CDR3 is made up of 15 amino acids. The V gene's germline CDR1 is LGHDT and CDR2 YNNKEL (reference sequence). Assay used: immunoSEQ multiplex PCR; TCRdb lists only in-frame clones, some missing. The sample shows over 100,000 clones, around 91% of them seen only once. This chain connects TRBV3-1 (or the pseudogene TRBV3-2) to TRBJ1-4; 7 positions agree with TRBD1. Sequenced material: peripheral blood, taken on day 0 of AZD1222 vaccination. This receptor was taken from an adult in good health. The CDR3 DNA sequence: TGTGCCAGCAGCCTTAGGGGGCGGGGTAATGAAAAACTGTTTTTT. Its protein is CASSLRGRGNEKLFF.